This T cell receptor beta chain is from a study of shared clonotypes between healthy human individuals. Per the original methods: From ImmunoSEQ came sequences covering only the junction and carrying no quality scores, so filtering differed. Sequencing was performed with immunoSEQ multiplex PCR; in TCRdb, only in-frame clones are kept and a portion is missing. That table furnishes V, J and clone size, whereas the DNA furnished D and trimming. The sample includes under 600,000 clones, roughly 98% of them seen just once. Naive-designated CD8 cells lacked CD45RO, were positively enriched for CCR7, and omitted terminally differentiated effector memory CD45RA+ cells. This TCR came from a man aged 25 to 45 in good health. Sequencing input: naive CD8+ T cells sorted from blood.

CDR3 sequence reads: CASSLAAGGLGDTQYF. CDR3 nucleotides: TGTGCCAGCAGCTTAGCGGCGGGAGGCCTGGGAGATACGCAGTATTTT. This chain uses TRBV7-9 with TRBJ2-3; 8 nucleotides line up with TRBD2. This CDR3 region has 16 residues. Trimming took 0 bases from V and 5 from J; bases not matched to a gene: 7. Germline V gene lookup returns CDR1 SEHNR and CDR2 FQNEAQ (reference sequence).